The rows below give T cell receptor beta chains drawn from one sample of a study of identical twins. MiXCR, applied by TCRdb to the 5' RACE reads, yields one record per CDR3 protein. Altogether some 250,000 distinct CDR3 sequences are present, roughly 13% being singletons, with the ten largest covering about 4%. Separately, the same data were catalogued under a study of yellow fever vaccine responses in identical twins.

Sequences were obtained from memory (CD45RO+) T cells sorted from blood. Every receptor here comes from a woman younger than 30 in good health. Each CDR3 is given with its conserved first and last residue. Each record gives: clone size, D gene, V gene, J gene, CDR3 DNA, CDR3 protein. The D gene is left open where the match is weak. Clone size is given for some rows only: seen once, a few or many times, or a class if the clone is expanded.

clone size: .
D gene: .
V gene: TRBV6-2/TRBV6-3
J gene: TRBJ2-7
CDR3 DNA: TGTGCCAGCAGTTACTCTCTCTGGGGGCTCTCGATCTACGAGCAGTACTTC
CDR3 protein: CASSYSLWGLSIYEQYF

clone size: many
D gene: .
V gene: TRBV20-1
J gene: TRBJ2-7
CDR3 DNA: TGCAGTGCGCCCCGGGACTGGGGATCCTACGAGCAGTACTTC
CDR3 protein: CSAPRDWGSYEQYF

clone size: few
D gene: TRBD2
V gene: TRBV6-5
J gene: TRBJ2-1
CDR3 DNA: TGTGCCAGCAGTTCACTTACTAGCGGGATGTACAATGAGCAGTTCTTC
CDR3 protein: CASSSLTSGMYNEQFF

clone size: few
D gene: .
V gene: TRBV7-2
J gene: TRBJ2-1
CDR3 DNA: TGTGCCAGCAGCCGTCCCGGGACACACAATGAGCAGTTCTTC
CDR3 protein: CASSRPGTHNEQFF

clone size: .
D gene: .
V gene: TRBV11-2
J gene: TRBJ2-6
CDR3 DNA: TGTGCCAGCAGCCCTCGAGATCCCTTAGAATATTCTGGGGCCAACGTCCTGACTTTC
CDR3 protein: CASSPRDPLEYSGANVLTF

clone size: many
D gene: TRBD2
V gene: TRBV5-5
J gene: TRBJ2-7
CDR3 DNA: TGTGCCAGCAGCTTGGATACGGGACTAGATATCTACGAGCAGTACTTC
CDR3 protein: CASSLDTGLDIYEQYF

clone size: few
D gene: .
V gene: TRBV28
J gene: TRBJ1-2
CDR3 DNA: TGTGCCAGCAGTTTGGCGGATAAAAAGAACTATGGCTACACCTTC
CDR3 protein: CASSLADKKNYGYTF

clone size: many
D gene: TRBD2
V gene: TRBV29-1
J gene: TRBJ2-7
CDR3 DNA: TGCAGCGTCATAGCGGGAGGGGCCTACGAGCAGTACTTC
CDR3 protein: CSVIAGGAYEQYF

clone size: .
D gene: .
V gene: TRBV29-1
J gene: TRBJ2-3
CDR3 DNA: TGCAGCGTTGGGGCAGGGACAGATACGCAGTATTTT
CDR3 protein: CSVGAGTDTQYF

clone size: many
D gene: .
V gene: TRBV20-1
J gene: TRBJ2-1
CDR3 DNA: TGCAGTGCTAACGGACTAACCGATGAGCAGTTCTTC
CDR3 protein: CSANGLTDEQFF

clone size: few
D gene: TRBD2
V gene: TRBV7-2
J gene: TRBJ2-7
CDR3 DNA: TGTGCCAGCAGTCGGACTAGCGGGGGGTCTTGGGAGCAGTACTTC
CDR3 protein: CASSRTSGGSWEQYF

clone size: .
D gene: .
V gene: TRBV29-1
J gene: TRBJ2-5
CDR3 DNA: TGCAGCGTGCAGGGTAGTCGTGGTGAGACCCAGTACTTC
CDR3 protein: CSVQGSRGETQYF

clone size: .
D gene: TRBD2
V gene: TRBV7-2
J gene: TRBJ2-5
CDR3 DNA: TGTGCCAGCAGCCTTTTGGGGGGAGGGTCCTTCTTC
CDR3 protein: CASSLLGGGSFF

clone size: .
D gene: TRBD2
V gene: TRBV2
J gene: TRBJ2-1
CDR3 DNA: TGTGCCAGCAGCGCACTAAGCGGGAGCTCCTACAATGAGCAGTTCTTC
CDR3 protein: CASSALSGSSYNEQFF

clone size: few
D gene: TRBD1
V gene: TRBV24-1
J gene: TRBJ2-7
CDR3 DNA: TGTGCCACCAGTGAGGGGACAGCCTCCTACGAGCAGTACTTC
CDR3 protein: CATSEGTASYEQYF

clone size: many
D gene: TRBD2
V gene: TRBV4-3
J gene: TRBJ2-1
CDR3 DNA: TGCGCCAGCAGCCAAGAGCCCTTGATAGGCAGTCTAGCGGGACACAATGAGCAGTTCTTC
CDR3 protein: CASSQEPLIGSLAGHNEQFF

clone size: .
D gene: .
V gene: TRBV30
J gene: TRBJ2-2
CDR3 DNA: TGTGCCTGGAAGGGGTTAGGGCCCGGGGAGCTGTTTTTT
CDR3 protein: CAWKGLGPGELFF

clone size: .
D gene: .
V gene: TRBV7-6
J gene: TRBJ2-1
CDR3 DNA: TGTGCCAGCAGCTTAGCAGTCTGGACTGTCTCTTCCTACAATGAGCAGTTCTTC
CDR3 protein: CASSLAVWTVSSYNEQFF

clone size: few
D gene: .
V gene: TRBV7-2
J gene: TRBJ2-5
CDR3 DNA: TGTGCCAGCAGCTTGGGAGCGGGTGGTCGGGAGACCCAGTACTTC
CDR3 protein: CASSLGAGGRETQYF

clone size: .
D gene: .
V gene: TRBV10-3
J gene: TRBJ2-7
CDR3 DNA: TGTGCCATCGACGGGAATGGCAGGTCCTACTTC
CDR3 protein: CAIDGNGRSYF

clone size: .
D gene: TRBD2
V gene: TRBV20-1
J gene: TRBJ2-1
CDR3 DNA: TGCTGTGCTAGAGATATCGCGGGAGTAATAAACGATGAGCAGTTCTTC
CDR3 protein: CCARDIAGVINDEQFF

clone size: few
D gene: .
V gene: TRBV24-1
J gene: TRBJ1-2
CDR3 DNA: TGTGCCACCAGCAGGGCCAACTATGGCTACACCTTC
CDR3 protein: CATSRANYGYTF

clone size: .
D gene: .
V gene: TRBV7-2
J gene: TRBJ1-6
CDR3 DNA: TGTGCCAGCAGCTTAGCTGGTGGCAGCTGGAATTCACCCCTCCACTTT
CDR3 protein: CASSLAGGSWNSPLHF

clone size: .
D gene: TRBD1
V gene: TRBV28
J gene: TRBJ1-2
CDR3 DNA: TGTGCCAGCAGCCCTGGGACAGCCAAAACTTACTATGGCTACACCTTC
CDR3 protein: CASSPGTAKTYYGYTF

clone size: many
D gene: .
V gene: TRBV7-9
J gene: TRBJ2-3
CDR3 DNA: TGTGCCAGCAGCTTGACAGCTAGCACAGATACGCAGTATTTT
CDR3 protein: CASSLTASTDTQYF

clone size: .
D gene: .
V gene: TRBV4-3
J gene: TRBJ1-4
CDR3 DNA: TGCGCCAGCAGCCAAGATCTGGCCGTTCCAACTAATGAAAAACTGTTTTTT
CDR3 protein: CASSQDLAVPTNEKLFF

clone size: once
D gene: .
V gene: TRBV7-9
J gene: TRBJ2-1
CDR3 DNA: TGTGACAGCAGCTCTGGCTTCATCAATGAGCAGTTCTTC
CDR3 protein: CDSSSGFINEQFF

clone size: .
D gene: .
V gene: TRBV27
J gene: TRBJ1-5
CDR3 DNA: TGTGCCAGCAGTTTATTCACCGGTAGCAATCAGCCCCAGCATTTT
CDR3 protein: CASSLFTGSNQPQHF

clone size: few
D gene: TRBD2
V gene: TRBV10-3
J gene: TRBJ2-2
CDR3 DNA: TGTGCCATCAGTGCAGCTCGGGGGGGCACCGGGGAGCTGTTTTTT
CDR3 protein: CAISAARGGTGELFF

clone size: .
D gene: .
V gene: TRBV7-9
J gene: TRBJ2-6
CDR3 DNA: TGTGCCAGCAGCGATACTTTCTCTGGGGCCAACGTCCTGACTTTC
CDR3 protein: CASSDTFSGANVLTF

clone size: few
D gene: .
V gene: TRBV5-1
J gene: TRBJ1-5
CDR3 DNA: TGCGCCAGCAGCTTGGAGGGGGGGAACAATCAGCCCCAGCATTTT
CDR3 protein: CASSLEGGNNQPQHF

clone size: many
D gene: .
V gene: TRBV3-1
J gene: TRBJ2-3
CDR3 DNA: TGTGCCAGCAGCCAAGTGGAAGATACGCAGTATTTT
CDR3 protein: CASSQVEDTQYF

clone size: .
D gene: .
V gene: TRBV12-3/TRBV12-4
J gene: TRBJ2-1
CDR3 DNA: TGTGCCAGCAGTCCGATGTGGGGGGGCAACAATGAGCAGTTCTTC
CDR3 protein: CASSPMWGGNNEQFF

clone size: .
D gene: .
V gene: TRBV20-1
J gene: TRBJ2-6
CDR3 DNA: TGCAGTGCCCCGCTTGCTCAATCTGGGGCCAACGTCCTGACTTTC
CDR3 protein: CSAPLAQSGANVLTF

clone size: many
D gene: TRBD2
V gene: TRBV20-1
J gene: TRBJ2-1
CDR3 DNA: TGCAGTGCTAGTGATGTAGCGGGAGGGGGATACAATGAGCAGTTCTTC
CDR3 protein: CSASDVAGGGYNEQFF

clone size: many
D gene: .
V gene: TRBV11-2
J gene: TRBJ2-5
CDR3 DNA: TGTGCCAGCAGCTTACAGGGAATGTCAGAGACCCAGTACTTC
CDR3 protein: CASSLQGMSETQYF

clone size: few
D gene: .
V gene: TRBV7-3
J gene: TRBJ2-1
CDR3 DNA: TGTGCCAGCAGCTCTCGTGGCGGGCTGGGTCACAATGAGCAGTTCTTC
CDR3 protein: CASSSRGGLGHNEQFF

clone size: many
D gene: TRBD1
V gene: TRBV28
J gene: TRBJ1-4
CDR3 DNA: TGTGCCAGCAGTTTCGACAGGGTAGCAAAACTGTTTTTT
CDR3 protein: CASSFDRVAKLFF

clone size: many
D gene: TRBD1
V gene: TRBV28
J gene: TRBJ2-1
CDR3 DNA: TGTGCCAGCAGTTTGCTTCAGGGGGTCAGCTCCTACAATGAGCAGTTCTTC
CDR3 protein: CASSLLQGVSSYNEQFF

clone size: .
D gene: .
V gene: TRBV5-6
J gene: TRBJ2-1
CDR3 DNA: TGTGCCAGCACTCCCGTGGCGGGGGCCTCCTACAATGAGCAGTTCTTC
CDR3 protein: CASTPVAGASYNEQFF

clone size: many
D gene: TRBD2
V gene: TRBV2
J gene: TRBJ2-5
CDR3 DNA: TGTGCCAGCTTCCAACCGGGACTAGCGGGACAAGAGACCCAGTACTTC
CDR3 protein: CASFQPGLAGQETQYF

clone size: .
D gene: .
V gene: TRBV20-1
J gene: TRBJ1-1
CDR3 DNA: TGCAGTGCTAGTCGAATTACAGGGATCGAAGCTTTCTTT
CDR3 protein: CSASRITGIEAFF